This T cell receptor (beta chain) came from a study of human T cells and chemical hapten exposure. Whole-study results and caveats: Alopecia was present in the donors, so their immune response may differ from healthy people's.

Note on this clonotype: Its cognate antigen is unknown.

Time point specified: patch test 2, 6 weeks after DPC sensitization. Treatment of the sample: therapeutic diphenylcyclopropenone sensitization with weekly scalp DPC. Germline V gene lookup returns CDR1 SGHRS and CDR2 YFSETQ. This CDR3 region has 15 residues. V lost 2 bases to trimming and J lost 1 base, with 12 bases between them. Original methodology: TCRs per sample had a median of roughly 96,000 and ranged from about 23,224 to 700,000. Each CDR3 protein gets one entry after TCRdb re-called the RACE reads with MiXCR. TCRdb's processing, not the authors' own work, is the source of the V and J calls. The sample includes about 380,000 distinct CDR3 sequences, about 6.3% of them seen just once.

This sample comprised whole blood, obtained in connection with sensitization to the hapten diphenylcyclopropenone (DPC). The clonotype comes from a woman in her late teens or twenties with alopecia areata. Some clones in this sample may be carry-over from other donors' samples. The chain combines TRBV5-1 with TRBJ2-5, with D possibly TRBD1 on 5 matching bases. For the CDR3, the DNA is TGCGCCAGCAGCTTAAACAGGAGACCCCAAGAGACCCAGTACTTC. It is translated as CASSLNRRPQETQYF.